The 5 T cell receptor beta chains in this list originate from one sample, sequenced in a study of blood T cell repertoires in COVID-19. The repertoire was sequenced with immunoSEQ multiplex PCR; TCRdb's copy has only in-frame clones and lacks some. The repertoire holds 150,000 to 200,000 clones, with roughly 80% as singletons. Sequencing used peripheral blood. The receptors here all came from a woman in her twenties or thirties with acute or convalescent COVID-19.

This clone was seen just once. The genes are TRBV27 and TRBJ2-7; 9 nucleotides align to TRBD1. The CDR3 consists of 15 residues. The ends lost 2 bases at V and 3 bases at J; junction bases unmatched: 5. Per the germline V gene, CDR1 is MNHEY and CDR2 is SMNVEV (reference sequence). CDR3 protein: CASSLGTGPGYEQYF. The CDR3 DNA follows: TGTGCCAGCAGTTTAGGGACAGGGCCCGGCTACGAGCAGTACTTC.

The chain recombines TRBV4-1 with TRBJ1-1; D gene uncertain. The V and J ends lost 8 bases and 1 base respectively, with 11 bases between them. This CDR3 is built from 13 residues. From germline, CDR1 is MGHRA and CDR2 YSYEKL. CDR3 bases: TGCGCCAGCGGCACTGCGGGGAACACTGAAGCTTTCTTT. Its translation is CASGTAGNTEAFF.

This clone was found a few times. The rearrangement uses TRBV5-1 and TRBJ1-4, with TRBD1 matching 8 bases. V shed 4 bases, J shed 3 bases, and the junction held 5 bases outside the gene matches. The CDR3 loop spans 15 amino acids. Looked up from germline, CDR1 is SGHRS and CDR2 is YFSETQ. CDR3 loop: CASSLTGGANEKLFF. In nucleotides, the CDR3 is TGCGCCAGCAGCCTAACAGGGGGGGCTAATGAAAAACTGTTTTTT.

The V call is TRBV11-1, the J call TRBJ2-7; 8 nucleotides agree with TRBD2. CDR3 length: 16 residues. From germline, CDR1 is SGHAT and CDR2 FQDESV (reference sequence). The ends lost 3 bases at V and 2 bases at J; junction bases unmatched: 9. CDR3 loop: CASSFYAGLEAYEQYF. In nucleotides, the CDR3 is TGTGCCAGCAGCTTTTACGCGGGACTAGAGGCCTACGAGCAGTACTTC.

This clone appeared once. The chain combines TRBV7-8 with TRBJ1-1; D ambiguous. This CDR3 contains 14 residues. V gave up 5 bases and J gave up 5 bases, with 15 bases separating them. Per the germline V gene, CDR1 is SGHVS and CDR2 is FQNEAQ. This CDR3 reads CASSLDPSETEAFF. Here the CDR3 DNA reads TGTGCCAGCAGCCTAGACCCATCGGAGACTGAAGCTTTCTTT.